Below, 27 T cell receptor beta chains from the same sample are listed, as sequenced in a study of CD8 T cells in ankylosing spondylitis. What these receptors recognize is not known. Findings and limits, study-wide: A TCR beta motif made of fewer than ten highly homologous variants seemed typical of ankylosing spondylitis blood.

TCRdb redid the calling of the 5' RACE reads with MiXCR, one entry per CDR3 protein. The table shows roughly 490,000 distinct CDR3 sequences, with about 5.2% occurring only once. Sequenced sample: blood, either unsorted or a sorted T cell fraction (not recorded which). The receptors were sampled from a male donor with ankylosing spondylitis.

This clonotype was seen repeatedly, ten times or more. CDR3 sequence: CASSLGPLADYNEQFF. The CDR3, as DNA: TGCGCCAGCAGCTTGGGGCCACTAGCCGATTACAATGAGCAGTTCTTC. The gene calls are TRBV5-1 and TRBJ2-1; a possible D gene is TRBD2 (6 bases). Per germline, CDR1 SGHRS and CDR2 YFSETQ. With 0 bases removed from V and 4 bases from J, the gap between germline ends came to 14 bases. The CDR3 runs to 16 residues.

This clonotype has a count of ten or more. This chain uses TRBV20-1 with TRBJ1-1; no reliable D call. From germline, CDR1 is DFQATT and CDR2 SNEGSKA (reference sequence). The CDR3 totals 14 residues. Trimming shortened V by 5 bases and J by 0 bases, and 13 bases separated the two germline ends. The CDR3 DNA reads TGCAGTGCTCCCCGTGGGGAGATGAACACTGAAGCTTTCTTT. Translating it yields CSAPRGEMNTEAFF.

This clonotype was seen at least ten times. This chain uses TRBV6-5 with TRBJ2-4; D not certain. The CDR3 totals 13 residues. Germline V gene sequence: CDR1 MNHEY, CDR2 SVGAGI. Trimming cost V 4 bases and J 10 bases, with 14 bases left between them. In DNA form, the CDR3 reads TGTGCCAGCAGTTTTCTAACGGACGGGATTCAGTACTTC. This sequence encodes CASSFLTDGIQYF.

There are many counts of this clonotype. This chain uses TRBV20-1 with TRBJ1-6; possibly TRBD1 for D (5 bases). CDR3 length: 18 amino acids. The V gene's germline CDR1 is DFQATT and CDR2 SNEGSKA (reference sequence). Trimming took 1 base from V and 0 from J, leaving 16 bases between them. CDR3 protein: CSARVSLGASSYNSPLHF. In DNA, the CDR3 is TGCAGTGCTAGAGTCTCCTTAGGGGCTAGCTCCTATAATTCACCCCTCCACTTT.

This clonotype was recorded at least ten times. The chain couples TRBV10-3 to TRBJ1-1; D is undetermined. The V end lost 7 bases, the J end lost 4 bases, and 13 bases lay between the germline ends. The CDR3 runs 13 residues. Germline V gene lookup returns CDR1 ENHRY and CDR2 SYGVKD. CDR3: CAITLGVGTEAFF. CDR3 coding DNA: TGTGCCATCACACTGGGCGTGGGCACTGAAGCTTTCTTT.

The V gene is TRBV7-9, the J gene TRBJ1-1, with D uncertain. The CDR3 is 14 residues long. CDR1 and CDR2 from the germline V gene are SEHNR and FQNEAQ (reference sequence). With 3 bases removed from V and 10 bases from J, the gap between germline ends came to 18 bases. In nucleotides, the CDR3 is TGTGCCAGCAGCTTGACGACACCGGCCTGGGGAGCTTTCTTT. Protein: CASSLTTPAWGAFF.

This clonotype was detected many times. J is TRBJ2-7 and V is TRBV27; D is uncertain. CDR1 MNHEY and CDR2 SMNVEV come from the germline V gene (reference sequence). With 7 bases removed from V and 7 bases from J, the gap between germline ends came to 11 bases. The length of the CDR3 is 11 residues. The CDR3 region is CASKYSEEQYF. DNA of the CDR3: TGTGCCAGCAAGTATTCAGAGGAGCAGTACTTC.

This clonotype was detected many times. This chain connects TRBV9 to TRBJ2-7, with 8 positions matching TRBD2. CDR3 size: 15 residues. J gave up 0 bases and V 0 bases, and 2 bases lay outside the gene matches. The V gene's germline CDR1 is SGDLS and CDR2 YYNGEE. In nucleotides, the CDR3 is TGTGCCAGCAGCGTAGCGGGGGGGCCCTCCTACGAGCAGTACTTC. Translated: CASSVAGGPSYEQYF.

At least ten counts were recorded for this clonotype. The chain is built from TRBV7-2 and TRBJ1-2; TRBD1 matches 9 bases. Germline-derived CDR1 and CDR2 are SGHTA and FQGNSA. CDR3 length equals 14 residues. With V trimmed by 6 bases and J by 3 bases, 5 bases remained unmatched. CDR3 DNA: TGTGCCAGCAGAACGGGACAGGGAGACTATGGCTACACCTTC. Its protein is CASRTGQGDYGYTF.

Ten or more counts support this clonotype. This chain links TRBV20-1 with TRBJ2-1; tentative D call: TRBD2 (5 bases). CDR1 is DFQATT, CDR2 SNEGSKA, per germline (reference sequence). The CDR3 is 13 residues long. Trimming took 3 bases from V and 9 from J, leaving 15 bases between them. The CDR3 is CSASRSGFREQFF. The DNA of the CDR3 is TGCAGTGCTAGTAGGTCGGGGTTCCGTGAGCAGTTCTTC.

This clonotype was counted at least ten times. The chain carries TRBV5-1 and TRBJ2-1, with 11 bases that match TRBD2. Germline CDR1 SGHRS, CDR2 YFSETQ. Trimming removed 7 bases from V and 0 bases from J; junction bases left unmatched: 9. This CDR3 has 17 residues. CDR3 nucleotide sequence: TGCGCCAGCGGCAGAGGGACTAGCGGACTCTCCTACAATGAGCAGTTCTTC. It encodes CASGRGTSGLSYNEQFF.

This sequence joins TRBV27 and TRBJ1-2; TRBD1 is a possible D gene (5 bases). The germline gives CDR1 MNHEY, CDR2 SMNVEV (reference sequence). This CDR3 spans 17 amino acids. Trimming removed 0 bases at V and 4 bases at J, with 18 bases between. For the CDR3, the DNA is TGTGCCAGCAGTTTATCGTACTCCCTGGGAGGGACCTATGGCTACACCTTC. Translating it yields CASSLSYSLGGTYGYTF.

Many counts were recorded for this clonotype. CDR3 amino acids: CASSRGQLTEAFF. The CDR3 region has the DNA TGCGCCAGCAGCCGGGGACAGTTGACTGAAGCTTTCTTT. This chain uses TRBV5-1 with TRBJ1-1; the match to TRBD1 covers 7 bases. This CDR3 has 13 residues. Trimming at V came to 4 bases and at J to 5 bases, leaving 5 bases not matched to a gene. Germline CDR1 and CDR2: SGHRS and YFSETQ.

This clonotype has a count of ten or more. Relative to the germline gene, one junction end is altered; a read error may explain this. DNA of the CDR3: TGTGCCAGCAGTCCGGACAGGCCTAACACCGGGGAGCTGTTTTTT. Its translation is CASSPDRPNTGELFF. The chain combines TRBV5-1 with TRBJ2-2; 7 bases match TRBD1. The CDR3 is 15 amino acids. The germline V gene has CDR1 SGHRS and CDR2 YFSETQ.

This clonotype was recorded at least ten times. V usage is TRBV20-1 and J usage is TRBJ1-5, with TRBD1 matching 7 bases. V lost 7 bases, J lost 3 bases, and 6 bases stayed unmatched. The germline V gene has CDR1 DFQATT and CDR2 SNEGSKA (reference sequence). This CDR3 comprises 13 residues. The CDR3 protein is CSGEQGINQPQHF. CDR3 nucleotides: TGCAGTGGGGAACAGGGGATCAATCAGCCCCAGCATTTT.

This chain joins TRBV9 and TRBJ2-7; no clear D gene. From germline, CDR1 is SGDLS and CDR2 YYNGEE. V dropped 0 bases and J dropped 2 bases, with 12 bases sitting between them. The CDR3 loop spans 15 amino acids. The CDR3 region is CASSVAFGSAYEQYF. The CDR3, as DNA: TGTGCCAGCAGCGTAGCTTTCGGATCCGCCTACGAGCAGTACTTC.

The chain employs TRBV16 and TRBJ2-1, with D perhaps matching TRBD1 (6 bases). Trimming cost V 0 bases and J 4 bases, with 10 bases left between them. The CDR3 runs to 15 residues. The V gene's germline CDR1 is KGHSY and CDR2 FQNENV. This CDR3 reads CASSQSRTEYNEQFF. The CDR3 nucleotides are TGTGCCAGCAGCCAATCTAGGACAGAATACAATGAGCAGTTCTTC.

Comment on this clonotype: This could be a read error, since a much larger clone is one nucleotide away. DNA for the CDR3: TGTGCCAGCAGTTTACTCCGGACAGAGTATAGCAATCAGCACCAGCATTTT. As protein: CASSLLRTEYSNQHQHF. This sequence joins TRBV6-2 or TRBV6-3 and TRBJ1-5; a possible D gene is TRBD1 (6 bases). Per germline, CDR1 MNHEY and CDR2 SVGEGT. The CDR3 length is 17 residues.

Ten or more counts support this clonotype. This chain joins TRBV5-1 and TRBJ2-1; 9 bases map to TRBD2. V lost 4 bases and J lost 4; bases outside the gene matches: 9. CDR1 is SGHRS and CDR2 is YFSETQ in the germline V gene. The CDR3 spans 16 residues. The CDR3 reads CASSGVGGRAYNEQFF. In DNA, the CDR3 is TGCGCCAGCAGCGGGGTCGGCGGGAGGGCGTACAATGAGCAGTTCTTC.

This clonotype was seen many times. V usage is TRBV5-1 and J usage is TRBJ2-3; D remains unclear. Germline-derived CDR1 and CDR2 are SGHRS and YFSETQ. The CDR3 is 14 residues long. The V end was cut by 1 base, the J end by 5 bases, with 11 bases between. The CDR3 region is CASSLTGSLDTQYF. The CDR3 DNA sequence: TGCGCCAGCAGCTTGACCGGGTCCCTAGATACGCAGTATTTT.

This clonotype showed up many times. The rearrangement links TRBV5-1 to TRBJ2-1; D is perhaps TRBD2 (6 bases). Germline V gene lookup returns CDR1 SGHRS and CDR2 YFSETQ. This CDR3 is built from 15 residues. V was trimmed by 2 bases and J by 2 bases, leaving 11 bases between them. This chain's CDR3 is CASSFSAGTYNEQFF. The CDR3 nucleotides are TGCGCCAGCAGCTTTTCGGCGGGAACCTACAATGAGCAGTTCTTC.

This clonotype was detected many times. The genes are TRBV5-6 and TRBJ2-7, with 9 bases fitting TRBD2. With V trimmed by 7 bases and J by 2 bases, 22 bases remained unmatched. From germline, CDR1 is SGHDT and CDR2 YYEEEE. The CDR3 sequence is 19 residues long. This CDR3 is CASDVLAAGGSILPYEQYF. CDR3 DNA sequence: TGTGCCAGCGATGTTTTGGCGGCGGGAGGGTCAATTCTTCCCTACGAGCAGTACTTC.

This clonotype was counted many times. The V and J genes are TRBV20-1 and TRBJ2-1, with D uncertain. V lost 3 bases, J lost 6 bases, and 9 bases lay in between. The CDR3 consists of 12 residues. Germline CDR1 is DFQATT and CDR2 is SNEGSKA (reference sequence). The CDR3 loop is CSASSRGNEQFF. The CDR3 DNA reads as TGCAGTGCTAGTTCTAGAGGCAATGAGCAGTTCTTC.

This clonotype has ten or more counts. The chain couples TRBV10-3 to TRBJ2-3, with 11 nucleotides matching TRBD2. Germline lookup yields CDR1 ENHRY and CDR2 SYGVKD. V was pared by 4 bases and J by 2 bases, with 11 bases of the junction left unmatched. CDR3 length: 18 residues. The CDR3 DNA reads TGTGCCATCAGTGGGAGACTAGCGGGGACCGGGGACACAGATACGCAGTATTTT. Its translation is CAISGRLAGTGDTDTQYF.

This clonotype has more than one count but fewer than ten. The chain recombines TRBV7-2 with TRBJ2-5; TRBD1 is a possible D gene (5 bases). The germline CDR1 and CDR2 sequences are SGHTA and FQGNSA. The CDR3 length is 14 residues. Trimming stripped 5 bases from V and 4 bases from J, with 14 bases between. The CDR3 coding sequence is TGTGCCAGCAGCCCCATGGCAGGGCGAGAGACCCAGTACTTC. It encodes CASSPMAGRETQYF.

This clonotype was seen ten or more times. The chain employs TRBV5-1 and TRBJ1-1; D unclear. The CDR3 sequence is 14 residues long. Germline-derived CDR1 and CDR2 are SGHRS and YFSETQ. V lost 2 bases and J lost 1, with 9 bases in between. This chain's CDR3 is CASSFTVSNTEAFF. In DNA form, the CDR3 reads TGCGCCAGCAGCTTCACCGTTTCGAACACTGAAGCTTTCTTT.

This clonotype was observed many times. The CDR3, as DNA: TGTGCCAGCAGTTTAAACAGGGGCACAGATACGCAGTATTTT. Amino acids: CASSLNRGTDTQYF. The J gene is TRBJ2-3, the V gene TRBV12-3 or TRBV12-4, with D possibly matching TRBD1 (6 bases). This CDR3 has 14 amino acids. V was clipped by 2 bases and J by 1 base, with 7 bases between them.